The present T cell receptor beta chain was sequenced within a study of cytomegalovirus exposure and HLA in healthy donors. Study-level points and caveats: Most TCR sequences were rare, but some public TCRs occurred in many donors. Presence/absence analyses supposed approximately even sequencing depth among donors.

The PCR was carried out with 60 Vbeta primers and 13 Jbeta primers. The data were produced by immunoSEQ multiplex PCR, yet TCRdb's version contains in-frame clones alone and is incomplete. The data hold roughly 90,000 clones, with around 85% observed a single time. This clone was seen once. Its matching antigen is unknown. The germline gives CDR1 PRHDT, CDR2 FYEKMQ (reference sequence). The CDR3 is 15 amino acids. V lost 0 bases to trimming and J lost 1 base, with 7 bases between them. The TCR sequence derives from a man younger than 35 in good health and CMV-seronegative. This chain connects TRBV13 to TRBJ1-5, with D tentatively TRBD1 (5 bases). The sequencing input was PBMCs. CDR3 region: CASSLGAGSNQPQHF. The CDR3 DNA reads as TGTGCCAGCAGCTTAGGGGCAGGGAGCAATCAGCCCCAGCATTTT.